The clone carrying this TCR beta chain was seen at least ten times. No antigen is known for it. The sample originates from a study of T-cell reconstitution after alpha-beta-depleted transplantation in children. Findings of the study overall: Surviving recipient T cells and thymic progenitors produced the high day-60 TCRbeta diversity seen in some patients.

For TCRbeta, the library was prepared with unique molecular identifiers. TCRdb ran MiXCR on the PCR reads and lists one entry per CDR3 protein. The table includes 550,000 to 600,000 distinct CDR3 sequences, approximately 22% detected once. Sequenced material: PBMCs, mostly from graft donor cells, taken 360 days after TCRalphabeta/CD19-depleted stem cell transplant. The source of this sequence is a boy younger than two who had a stem cell transplant for acute myeloid leukemia, so the T cells may come from the graft donor.

CDR3: CASSLWGLAGGQEDTQYF. The CDR3 DNA follows: TGTGCCAGCAGTTTATGGGGACTAGCGGGGGGGCAGGAAGATACGCAGTATTTT. The chain combines TRBV28 with TRBJ2-3; 16 nucleotides agree with TRBD2. Trimming at V came to 0 bases and at J to 5 bases, leaving 5 bases not matched to a gene. Germline lookup yields CDR1 MDHEN and CDR2 SYDVKM. The CDR3 runs to 18 residues.